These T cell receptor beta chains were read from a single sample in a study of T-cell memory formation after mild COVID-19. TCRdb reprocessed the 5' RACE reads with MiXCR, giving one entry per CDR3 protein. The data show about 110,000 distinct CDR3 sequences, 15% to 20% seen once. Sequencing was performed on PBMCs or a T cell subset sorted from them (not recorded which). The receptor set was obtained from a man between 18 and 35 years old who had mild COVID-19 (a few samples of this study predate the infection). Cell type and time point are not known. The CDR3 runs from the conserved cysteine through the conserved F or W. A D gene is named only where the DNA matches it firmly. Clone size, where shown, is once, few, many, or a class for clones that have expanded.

CDR3: CASSYTSGETQYF
DNA: TGTGCCAGCAGCTATACATCCGGGGAGACCCAGTACTTC
J: TRBJ2-5
V: TRBV7-2
D: -
size: few

CDR3: CASSQGQRNIQYF
DNA: TGCGCCAGCAGCCAAGGCCAGCGGAACATTCAGTACTTC
J: TRBJ2-4
V: TRBV4-3
D: -
size: many

CDR3: CASTRMYKSQETQYF
DNA: TGTGCCAGCACCAGGATGTATAAATCCCAAGAGACCCAGTACTTC
J: TRBJ2-5
V: TRBV2
D: -
size: -

CDR3: CASSLFIPLDRGAGEAFF
DNA: TGTGCCAGCAGCTTATTTATCCCCCTGGACAGGGGAGCCGGTGAAGCTTTCTTT
J: TRBJ1-1
V: TRBV7-6
D: TRBD1
size: few

CDR3: CASSLVYRDEQFF
DNA: TGTGCCAGCAGCTTAGTTTACCGGGACGAACAGTTCTTC
J: TRBJ2-1
V: TRBV7-3
D: -
size: -

CDR3: CASSSRGSLNTEAFF
DNA: TGTGCCAGCAGCTCGAGAGGCAGCTTGAACACTGAAGCTTTCTTT
J: TRBJ1-1
V: TRBV9
D: -
size: few

CDR3: CASSLVLGTEAFF
DNA: TGTGCCAGCAGCTTGGTTCTGGGGACTGAAGCTTTCTTT
J: TRBJ1-1
V: TRBV5-5
D: -
size: few

CDR3: CASSTPSGGGETQYF
DNA: TGTGCCAGCAGCACACCTAGCGGCGGGGGGGAGACCCAGTACTTC
J: TRBJ2-5
V: TRBV7-8
D: TRBD2
size: -

CDR3: CASSFHGIQPQHF
DNA: TGTGCCAGCAGCTTCCATGGGATTCAGCCCCAGCATTTT
J: TRBJ1-5
V: TRBV7-2
D: -
size: -

CDR3: CSASLAGGLLSYNEQFF
DNA: TGCAGTGCTTCTCTAGCGGGGGGGCTTTTGTCCTACAATGAGCAGTTCTTC
J: TRBJ2-1
V: TRBV20-1
D: TRBD2
size: few

CDR3: CASRTGPGQFF
DNA: TGTGCCAGCAGAACCGGGCCCGGACAGTTCTTC
J: TRBJ2-1
V: TRBV6-2/TRBV6-3
D: -
size: few

CDR3: CASSQVFTGGRGAKNIQYF
DNA: TGTGCCAGCAGCCAAGTTTTCACAGGGGGCAGAGGAGCCAAAAACATTCAGTACTTC
J: TRBJ2-4
V: TRBV4-2
D: TRBD1
size: -

CDR3: CASISGTPPGTQYF
DNA: TGTGCCAGCATCTCCGGGACTCCGCCCGGTACGCAGTATTTT
J: TRBJ2-3
V: TRBV12-3/TRBV12-4
D: -
size: -

CDR3: CASSYGREEAFF
DNA: TGTGCCAGCAGCTACGGACGAGAGGAAGCTTTCTTT
J: TRBJ1-1
V: TRBV7-9
D: -
size: -

CDR3: CASSYFRDRDKDGYTF
DNA: TGTGCCAGCAGTTACTTCCGGGACAGGGATAAAGATGGCTACACCTTC
J: TRBJ1-2
V: TRBV6-2/TRBV6-3
D: TRBD1
size: -

CDR3: CASSALDNQPQHF
DNA: TGTGCCAGCAGCGCCCTAGACAATCAGCCCCAGCATTTT
J: TRBJ1-5
V: TRBV9
D: -
size: -

CDR3: CSARGQANTEAFF
DNA: TGCAGTGCTAGGGGCCAGGCGAACACTGAAGCTTTCTTT
J: TRBJ1-1
V: TRBV20-1
D: -
size: few

CDR3: CATSDCGFGAKETQYF
DNA: TGTGCCACCAGTGATTGCGGGTTCGGGGCCAAAGAGACCCAGTACTTC
J: TRBJ2-5
V: TRBV24-1
D: -
size: few

CDR3: CASSLGLNYGYTF
DNA: TGTGCCAGCAGTTTAGGACTGAACTATGGCTACACCTTC
J: TRBJ1-2
V: TRBV12-3/TRBV12-4
D: -
size: -

CDR3: CASSLQGGGTEAFF
DNA: TGTGCCAGCAGTTTACAGGGAGGCGGGACTGAAGCTTTCTTT
J: TRBJ1-1
V: TRBV12-3/TRBV12-4
D: -
size: few

CDR3: CASSFVDRGTEQFF
DNA: TGTGCCAGCAGCTTTGTGGACAGGGGCACTGAGCAGTTCTTC
J: TRBJ2-1
V: TRBV7-2
D: TRBD1
size: -

CDR3: CASSQFRNTEAFF
DNA: TGTGCCAGCAGCCAATTCAGGAACACTGAAGCTTTCTTT
J: TRBJ1-1
V: TRBV14
D: -
size: -

CDR3: CATSREAMSSYNEQFF
DNA: TGTGCCACCAGCAGAGAGGCTATGAGCTCCTACAATGAGCAGTTCTTC
J: TRBJ2-1
V: TRBV15
D: -
size: -

CDR3: CASSQEKGGLAAVREETQYF
DNA: TGTGCCAGCAGCCAAGAAAAAGGGGGACTAGCGGCGGTGCGGGAAGAGACCCAGTACTTC
J: TRBJ2-5
V: TRBV4-2
D: TRBD2
size: -

CDR3: CASSPQSSSGNTIYF
DNA: TGTGCCAGCAGTCCACAATCGAGCTCTGGAAACACCATATATTTT
J: TRBJ1-3
V: TRBV12-3/TRBV12-4
D: -
size: -

CDR3: CATSRAPTGGSETQYF
DNA: TGTGCCACCAGCAGAGCCCCCACAGGGGGCTCAGAGACCCAGTACTTC
J: TRBJ2-5
V: TRBV15
D: TRBD1
size: few

CDR3: CASLSGTGEETQYF
DNA: TGCGCCAGCTTATCCGGGACAGGGGAAGAGACCCAGTACTTC
J: TRBJ2-5
V: TRBV5-1
D: TRBD1
size: few

CDR3: CASGTPVGGGELFF
DNA: TGCGCCAGCGGAACCCCAGTCGGGGGCGGGGAGCTGTTTTTT
J: TRBJ2-2
V: TRBV4-3
D: -
size: few

CDR3: CASSRLGTSGALEQFF
DNA: TGCGCCAGCAGCCGGCTCGGGACTAGCGGGGCCTTGGAGCAGTTCTTC
J: TRBJ2-1
V: TRBV5-1
D: TRBD2
size: -

CDR3: CASSFNGGVTGELFF
DNA: TGTGCCAGCAGCTTCAACGGGGGGGTCACCGGGGAGCTGTTTTTT
J: TRBJ2-2
V: TRBV7-9
D: TRBD2
size: few

CDR3: CASSLNGLGLDEAFF
DNA: TGTGCCAGCAGCTTAAATGGCTTGGGGTTGGATGAAGCTTTCTTT
J: TRBJ1-1
V: TRBV7-9
D: -
size: few

CDR3: CASSASGFREQYF
DNA: TGTGCCAGCAGCGCCAGTGGCTTCAGGGAGCAGTACTTC
J: TRBJ2-7
V: TRBV9
D: -
size: -

CDR3: CASSLLAGANEQFF
DNA: TGTGCCAGCAGTTTACTAGCGGGGGCTAATGAGCAGTTCTTC
J: TRBJ2-1
V: TRBV27
D: TRBD2
size: -

CDR3: CASRVPSSGNTIYF
DNA: TGTGCCAGCAGAGTCCCGAGCTCTGGAAACACCATATATTTT
J: TRBJ1-3
V: TRBV12-3/TRBV12-4
D: -
size: -